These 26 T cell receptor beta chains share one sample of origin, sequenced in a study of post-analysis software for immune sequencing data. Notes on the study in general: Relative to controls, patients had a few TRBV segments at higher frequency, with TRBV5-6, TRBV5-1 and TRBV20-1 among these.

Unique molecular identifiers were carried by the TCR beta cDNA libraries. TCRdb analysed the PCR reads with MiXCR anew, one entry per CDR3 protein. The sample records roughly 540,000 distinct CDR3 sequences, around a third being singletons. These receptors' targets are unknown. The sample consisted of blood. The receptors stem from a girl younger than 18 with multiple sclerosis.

The CDR3 DNA reads TGCGCCAGCACAGAAGCGGGGGGGCCCCACAATGAGCAGTACTTC. It is translated as CASTEAGGPHNEQYF. This chain uses TRBV10-2 with TRBJ2-4, with TRBD2 identical over 10 bases. This CDR3 is built from 15 residues. Per the germline V gene, CDR1 is WSHSY and CDR2 is SAAADI. V was pared by 7 bases and J by 13 bases, with 16 bases of the junction left unmatched.

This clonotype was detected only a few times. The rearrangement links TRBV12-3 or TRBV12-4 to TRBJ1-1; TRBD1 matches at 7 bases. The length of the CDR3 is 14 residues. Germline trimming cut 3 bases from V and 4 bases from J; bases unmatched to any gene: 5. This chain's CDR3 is CASSFGTAVTEAFF. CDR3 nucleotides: TGTGCCAGCAGTTTTGGGACAGCGGTCACTGAAGCTTTCTTT.

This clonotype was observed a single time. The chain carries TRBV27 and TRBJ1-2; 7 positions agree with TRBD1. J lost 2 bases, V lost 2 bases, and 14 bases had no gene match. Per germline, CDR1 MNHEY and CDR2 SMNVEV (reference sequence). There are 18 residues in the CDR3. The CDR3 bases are TGTGCCAGCAGTTTACCTCTTGGGACAGTCTCTTCCAACTATGGCTACACCTTC. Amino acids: CASSLPLGTVSSNYGYTF.

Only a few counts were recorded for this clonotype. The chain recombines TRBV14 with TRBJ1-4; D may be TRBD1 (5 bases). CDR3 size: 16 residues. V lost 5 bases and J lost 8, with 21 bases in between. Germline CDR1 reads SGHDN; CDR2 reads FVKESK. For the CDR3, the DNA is TGTGCCAGCAGCACACTCCGGACACCTCAGGCGGAAAAACTGTTTTTT. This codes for CASSTLRTPQAEKLFF.

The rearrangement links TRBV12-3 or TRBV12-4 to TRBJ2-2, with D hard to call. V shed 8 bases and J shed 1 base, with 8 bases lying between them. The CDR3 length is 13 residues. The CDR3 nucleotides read TGTGCCAGCGGCATACAGAACACCGGGGAGCTGTTTTTT. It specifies CASGIQNTGELFF.

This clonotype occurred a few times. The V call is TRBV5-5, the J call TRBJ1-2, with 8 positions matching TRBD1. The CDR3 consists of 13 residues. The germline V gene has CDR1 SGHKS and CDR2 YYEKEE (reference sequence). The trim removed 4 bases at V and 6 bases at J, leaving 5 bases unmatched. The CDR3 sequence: CASSRSTGDGYTF. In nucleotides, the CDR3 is TGTGCCAGCAGCCGTTCGACAGGGGATGGCTACACCTTC.

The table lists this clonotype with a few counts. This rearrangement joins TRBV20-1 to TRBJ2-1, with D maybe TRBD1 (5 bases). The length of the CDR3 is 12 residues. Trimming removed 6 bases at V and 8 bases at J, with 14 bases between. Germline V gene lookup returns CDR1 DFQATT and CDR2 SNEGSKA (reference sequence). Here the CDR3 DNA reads TGCAGTGCAGAGCAGGGTTTCGATGAGCAGTTCTTC. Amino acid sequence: CSAEQGFDEQFF.

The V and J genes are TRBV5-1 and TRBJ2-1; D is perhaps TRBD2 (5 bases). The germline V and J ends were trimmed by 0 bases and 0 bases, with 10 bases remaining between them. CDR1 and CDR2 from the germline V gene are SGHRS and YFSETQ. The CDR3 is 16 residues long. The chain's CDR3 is CASSLGSGSSYNEQFF. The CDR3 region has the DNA TGCGCCAGCAGCTTGGGCTCGGGGAGCTCCTACAATGAGCAGTTCTTC.

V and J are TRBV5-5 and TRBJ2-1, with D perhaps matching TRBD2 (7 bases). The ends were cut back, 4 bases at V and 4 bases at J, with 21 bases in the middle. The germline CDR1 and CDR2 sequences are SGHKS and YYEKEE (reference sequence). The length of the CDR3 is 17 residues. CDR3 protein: CASSQRGGAWGYNEQFF. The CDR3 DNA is TGTGCCAGCAGCCAGAGGGGGGGGGCCTGGGGATACAATGAGCAGTTCTTC.

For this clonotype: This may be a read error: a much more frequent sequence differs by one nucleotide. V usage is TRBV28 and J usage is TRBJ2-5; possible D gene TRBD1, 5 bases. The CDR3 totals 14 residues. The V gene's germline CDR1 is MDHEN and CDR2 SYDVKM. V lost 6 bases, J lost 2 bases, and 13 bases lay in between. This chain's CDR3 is CASRRPDRQETQYF. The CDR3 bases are TGTGCCAGCAGACGACCCGACAGACAAGAGACCCAGTACTTC.

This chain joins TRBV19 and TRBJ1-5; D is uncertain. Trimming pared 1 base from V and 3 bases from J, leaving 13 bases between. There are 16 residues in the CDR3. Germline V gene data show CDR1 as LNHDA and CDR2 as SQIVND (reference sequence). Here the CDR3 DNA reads TGTGCCAGTAGTATAGGGACGTCGCGGAACAATCAGCCCCAGCATTTT. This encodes CASSIGTSRNNQPQHF.

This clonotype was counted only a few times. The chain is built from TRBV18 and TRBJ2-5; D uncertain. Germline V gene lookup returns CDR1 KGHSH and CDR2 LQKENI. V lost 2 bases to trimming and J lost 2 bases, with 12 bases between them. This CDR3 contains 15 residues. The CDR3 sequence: CASSPTFGLQETQYF. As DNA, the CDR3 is TGTGCCAGCTCACCAACTTTCGGCCTTCAAGAGACCCAGTACTTC.

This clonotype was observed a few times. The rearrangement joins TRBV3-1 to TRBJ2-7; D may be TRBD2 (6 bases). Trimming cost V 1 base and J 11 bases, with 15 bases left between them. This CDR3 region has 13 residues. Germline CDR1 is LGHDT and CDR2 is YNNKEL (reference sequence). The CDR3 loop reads CASSQGYDGEEYF. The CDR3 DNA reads TGTGCCAGCAGCCAAGGATATGACGGGGAGGAGTACTTC.

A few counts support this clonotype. This CDR3 reads CASSLIRTSNEQYF. DNA of the CDR3: TGTGCCAGCAGCTTAATCAGGACTAGCAACGAGCAGTACTTC. This chain uses TRBV7-2 with TRBJ2-7; 8 bases match TRBD2. Trimming took 2 bases from V and 5 from J; bases not matched to a gene: 5. CDR3 length equals 14 residues. Per germline, CDR1 SGHTA and CDR2 FQGNSA.

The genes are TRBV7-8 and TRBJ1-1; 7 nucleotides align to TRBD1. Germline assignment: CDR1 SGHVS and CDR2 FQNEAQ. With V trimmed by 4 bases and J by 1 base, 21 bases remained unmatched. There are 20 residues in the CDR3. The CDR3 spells CASSSYPTRQGSARNTEAFF. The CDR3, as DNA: TGTGCCAGCAGCTCCTACCCGACCCGACAGGGCTCGGCTCGGAACACTGAAGCTTTCTTT.

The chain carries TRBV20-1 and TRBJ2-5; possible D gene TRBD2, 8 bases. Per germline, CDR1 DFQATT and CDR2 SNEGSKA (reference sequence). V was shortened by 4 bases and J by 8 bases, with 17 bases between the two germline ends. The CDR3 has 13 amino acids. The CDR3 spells CSATEGAGGTQYF. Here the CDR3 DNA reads TGCAGTGCTACGGAGGGGGCGGGGGGAACCCAGTACTTC.

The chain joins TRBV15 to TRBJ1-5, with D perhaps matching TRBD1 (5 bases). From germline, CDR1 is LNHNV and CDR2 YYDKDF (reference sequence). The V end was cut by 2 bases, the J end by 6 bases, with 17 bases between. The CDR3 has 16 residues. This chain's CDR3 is CATSRLGNRLVQPQHF. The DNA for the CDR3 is TGTGCCACCAGCAGATTAGGGAACAGGCTCGTTCAGCCCCAGCATTTT.

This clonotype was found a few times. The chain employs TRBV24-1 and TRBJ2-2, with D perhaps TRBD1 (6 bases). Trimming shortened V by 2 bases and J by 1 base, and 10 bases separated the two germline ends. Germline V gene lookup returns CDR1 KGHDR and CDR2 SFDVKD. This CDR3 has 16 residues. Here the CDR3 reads CATSDWQGWNTGELFF. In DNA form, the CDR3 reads TGTGCCACCAGTGATTGGCAGGGGTGGAACACCGGGGAGCTGTTTTTT.

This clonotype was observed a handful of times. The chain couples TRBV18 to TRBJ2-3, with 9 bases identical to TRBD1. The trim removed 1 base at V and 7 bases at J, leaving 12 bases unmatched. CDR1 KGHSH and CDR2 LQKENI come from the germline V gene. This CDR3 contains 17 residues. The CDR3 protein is CASSPLSFGTGRHTQYF. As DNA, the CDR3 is TGTGCCAGCTCACCACTTTCTTTCGGGACAGGGAGGCATACGCAGTATTTT.

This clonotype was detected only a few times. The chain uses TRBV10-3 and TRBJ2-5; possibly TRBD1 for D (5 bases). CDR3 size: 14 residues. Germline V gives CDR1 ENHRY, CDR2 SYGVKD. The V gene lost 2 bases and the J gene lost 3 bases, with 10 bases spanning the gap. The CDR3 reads CAISEAAGKETQYF. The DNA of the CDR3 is TGTGCCATCAGTGAGGCTGCAGGGAAAGAGACCCAGTACTTC.

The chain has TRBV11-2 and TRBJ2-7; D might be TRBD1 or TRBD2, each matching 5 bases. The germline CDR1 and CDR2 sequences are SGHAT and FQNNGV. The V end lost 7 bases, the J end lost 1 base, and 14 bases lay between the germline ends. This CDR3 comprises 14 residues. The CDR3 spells CASIPTRGSYEQYF. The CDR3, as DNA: TGTGCCAGCATCCCCACGAGGGGTTCCTACGAGCAGTACTTC.

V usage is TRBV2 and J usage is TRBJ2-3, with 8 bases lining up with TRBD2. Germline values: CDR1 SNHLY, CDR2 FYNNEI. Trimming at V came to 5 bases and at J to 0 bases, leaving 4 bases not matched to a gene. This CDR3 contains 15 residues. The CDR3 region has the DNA TGTGCCAGCAGTCTTTGCGGGGGGAGCACAGATACGCAGTATTTT. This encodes CASSLCGGSTDTQYF.

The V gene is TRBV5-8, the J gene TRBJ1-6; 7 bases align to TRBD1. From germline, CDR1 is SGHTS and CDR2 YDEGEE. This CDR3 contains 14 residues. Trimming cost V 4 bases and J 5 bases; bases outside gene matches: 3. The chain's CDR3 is CASSRDRDNSPLHF. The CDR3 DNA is TGTGCCAGCAGCAGAGACAGGGATAATTCACCCCTCCACTTT.

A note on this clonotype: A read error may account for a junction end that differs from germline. The CDR3 nucleotides are TGTGCCAACAGCATATCCGGACAGTTCAATCAGCCCCAGCATTTT. Protein: CANSISGQFNQPQHF. The J gene is TRBJ1-5, the V gene TRBV7-2; TRBD1 might be the D (6 bases). The CDR3 contains 15 residues. Germline V gene lookup returns CDR1 SGHTA and CDR2 FQGNSA.

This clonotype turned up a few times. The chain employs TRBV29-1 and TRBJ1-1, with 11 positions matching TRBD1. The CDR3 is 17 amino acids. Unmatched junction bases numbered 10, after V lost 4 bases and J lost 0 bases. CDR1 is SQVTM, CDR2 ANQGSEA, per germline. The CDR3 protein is CSVVGTGGVRMNTEAFF. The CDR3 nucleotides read TGCAGCGTTGTTGGGACAGGGGGGGTACGAATGAACACTGAAGCTTTCTTT.

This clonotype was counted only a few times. The CDR3 reads CASSLGATAMNTEAFF. CDR3 nucleotide sequence: TGTGCCAGCAGTCTCGGCGCGACAGCCATGAACACTGAAGCTTTCTTT. The chain links TRBV12-3 or TRBV12-4 to TRBJ1-1; weak D call: TRBD1 (5 bases). This CDR3 is built from 16 residues. Trimming stripped 5 bases from V and 0 bases from J, with 16 bases between.